One sample yielded the 2 T cell receptor beta chains listed below, sequenced in a study of T cells expressing NK-cell markers. TCRdb reprocessed the 5' RACE reads; each CDR3 protein has one entry and no DNA is given. Its clone listing holds 300,000 to 450,000 distinct CDR3 sequences. The source material was blood T cells: a sorted CD56 or NKG2C T cell subset, CD4+ or CD8+ T cells, or bulk PBMC T cells (not recorded which). These receptors originate from a man aged 18 to 69 in good health.

The rearrangement uses TRBV11-2 and TRBJ2-7; TCRdb's D gene call, TRBD1, goes unchecked for lack of DNA. This CDR3 region has 14 residues. The germline CDR1 and CDR2 sequences are SGHAT and FQNNGV. CDR3 protein: CASSLGDRPYEQYF.

The chain combines TRBV10-3 with TRBJ2-7; TCRdb's assignment of TRBD1 cannot be checked, as there is no DNA. Per the germline V gene, CDR1 is ENHRY and CDR2 is SYGVKD. This CDR3 has 15 amino acids. This CDR3 reads CAISDRDRGPLGQYF.